The table lists the clone carrying this TCR beta chain with a few counts. V shed 0 bases and J shed 11 bases, with 16 bases lying between them. CDR3 size: 14 residues. Germline V gives CDR1 MGHRA, CDR2 YSYEKL. This sample stems from a study of cytomegalovirus exposure and HLA in healthy donors. The PCR was carried out with 60 Vbeta primers and 13 Jbeta primers. Data came from immunoSEQ multiplex PCR; TCRdb stores just in-frame clones and leaves some out. The sample has around 100,000 clones; 76% are singletons. Those who donated were healthy bone marrow donors. Material for sequencing was PBMCs. The clonotype was recovered from a woman between 18 and 29 years old in good health and CMV-seropositive. The chain uses TRBV4-1 and TRBJ1-1, with a tentative D call TRBD1 (5 bases). The CDR3 sequence is CASSQDVQGYLAFF. CDR3 DNA: TGCGCCAGCAGCCAAGATGTTCAGGGTTATTTGGCTTTCTTT.